This T cell receptor beta chain was identified during a study of blood T cells in healthy people across ages. Next came a second PCR, run for roughly 6 to 11 cycles, which used a sample-barcoded 5' primer along with a J-beta primer mix. TCRdb itself ran the 5' RACE reads through MiXCR, one entry per CDR3 protein. Among hundreds of thousands of distinct CDR3 sequences listed, around two fifths were seen once. The TCR was taken from a man in his sixties in good health. Sequences were obtained from blood.

CDR3 sequence: CSARDGALAGASTDTQYF. For the CDR3, the DNA is TGCAGTGCTAGAGATGGGGCACTAGCGGGGGCTAGCACAGATACGCAGTATTTT. This chain connects TRBV20-1 to TRBJ2-3, with 11 bases matching TRBD2. Germline V gene sequence: CDR1 DFQATT, CDR2 SNEGSKA (reference sequence). This CDR3 contains 18 residues. J was trimmed by 0 bases and V by 0 bases; bases with no gene match: 8.